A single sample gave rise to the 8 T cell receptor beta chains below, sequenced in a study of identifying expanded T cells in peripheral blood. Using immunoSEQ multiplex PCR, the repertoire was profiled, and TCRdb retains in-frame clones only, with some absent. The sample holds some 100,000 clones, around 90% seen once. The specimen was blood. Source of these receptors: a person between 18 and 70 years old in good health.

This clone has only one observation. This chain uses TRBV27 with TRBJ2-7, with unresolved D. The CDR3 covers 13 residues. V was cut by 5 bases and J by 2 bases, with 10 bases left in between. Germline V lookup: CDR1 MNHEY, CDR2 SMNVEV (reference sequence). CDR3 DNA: TGTGCCAGCAGTCACGGACCGGCCTACGAGCAGTACTTC. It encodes CASSHGPAYEQYF.

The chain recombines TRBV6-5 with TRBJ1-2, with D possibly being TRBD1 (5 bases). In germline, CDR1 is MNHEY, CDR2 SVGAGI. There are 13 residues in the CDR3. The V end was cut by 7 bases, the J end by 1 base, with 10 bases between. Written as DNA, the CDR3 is TGTGCCAGCACCTGGGACCTTAACTATGGCTACACCTTC. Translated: CASTWDLNYGYTF.

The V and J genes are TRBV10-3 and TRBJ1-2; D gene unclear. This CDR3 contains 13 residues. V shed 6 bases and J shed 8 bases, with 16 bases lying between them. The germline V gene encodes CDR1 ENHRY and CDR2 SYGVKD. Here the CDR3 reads CAIRHTREDGYTF. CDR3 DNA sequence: TGTGCCATCAGACACACAAGGGAAGACGGCTACACCTTC.

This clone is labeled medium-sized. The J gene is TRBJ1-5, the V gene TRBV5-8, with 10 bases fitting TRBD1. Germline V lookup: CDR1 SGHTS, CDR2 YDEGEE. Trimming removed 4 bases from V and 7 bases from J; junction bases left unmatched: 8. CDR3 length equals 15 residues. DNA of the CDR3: TGTGCCAGCAGCCTAAGACAGGGGGCCTGGCAGCCCCAGCATTTT. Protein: CASSLRQGAWQPQHF. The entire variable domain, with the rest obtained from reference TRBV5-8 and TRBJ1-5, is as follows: EAGVTQSPTHLIKTRGQQATLRCSPISGHTSVYWYQQALGLGLQFLLWYDEGEERNRGNFPPRFSGRQFPNYSSELNVNALELEDSALYLCASSLRQGAWQPQHFGDGTRLSIL.

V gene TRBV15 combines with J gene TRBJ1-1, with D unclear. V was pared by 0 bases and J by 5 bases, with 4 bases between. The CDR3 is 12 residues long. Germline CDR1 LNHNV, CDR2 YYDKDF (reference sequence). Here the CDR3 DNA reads TGTGCCACCAGCAGAGACCGAACTGAAGCTTTCTTT. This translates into CATSRDRTEAFF.

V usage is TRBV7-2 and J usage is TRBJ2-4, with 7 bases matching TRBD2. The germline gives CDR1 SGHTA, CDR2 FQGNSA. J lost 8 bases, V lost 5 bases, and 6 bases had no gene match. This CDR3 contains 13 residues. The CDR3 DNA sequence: TGTGCCAGCAGCGCCCAGGGAGGGGACATTCAGTACTTC. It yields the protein CASSAQGGDIQYF.

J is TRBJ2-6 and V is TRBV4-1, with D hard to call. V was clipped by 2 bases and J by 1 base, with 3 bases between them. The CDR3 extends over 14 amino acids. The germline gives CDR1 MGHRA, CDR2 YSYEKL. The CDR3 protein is CASSQQSGANVLTF. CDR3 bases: TGCGCCAGCAGCCAACAGTCTGGGGCCAACGTCCTGACTTTC.

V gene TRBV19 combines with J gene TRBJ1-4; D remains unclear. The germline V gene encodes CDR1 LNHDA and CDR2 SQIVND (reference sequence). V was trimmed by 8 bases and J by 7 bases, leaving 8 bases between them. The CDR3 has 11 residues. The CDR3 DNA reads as TGTGCCAGTTCCGCGGGTGAAAAACTGTTTTTT. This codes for CASSAGEKLFF.